This TCR beta chain was sequenced during a study of Graves' ophthalmopathy and Graves' hyperthyroidism. The wider study: The stable label applied to hyperthyroidism with no ophthalmopathy within 18 months of follow-up.

Enrollment excluded any patients with other autoimmune diseases, uncontrolled infections, pregnancy or lactation. This clonotype was counted at least ten times. TCR beta CDR3 amplification used RNA transcripts. The first round was an RT-PCR with HTBI primers, and the second round was a multiplex PCR. TCRdb re-derived calls from the multiplex PCR reads in MiXCR, one entry per CDR3 protein. This repertoire shows over a million distinct CDR3 sequences, about 35% found once; its top ten account for around 10%. Germline-derived CDR1 and CDR2 are SGHRS and YFSETQ. Deletions cut 4 bases from V and 4 bases from J, with 15 bases between. The CDR3 covers 14 residues.

This clonotype originated in an adult man with Graves' hyperthyroidism. Sequencing was done on a sample of peripheral blood or thyroid tissue (not recorded which). The chain combines TRBV5-1 with TRBJ2-7; D perhaps matches TRBD2 (6 bases). The CDR3 bases are TGCGCCAGCAGCCCGCGGGAAAGTCCGTACGAGCAGTACTTC. Its translation is CASSPRESPYEQYF.